These 21 T cell receptor beta chains originate from one sample sequenced in a study of molecular identifiers for immune sequencing clone quantification. TCRdb recomputed calls from the PCR reads with MiXCR, one row per CDR3 protein. This sample has hundreds of thousands of distinct CDR3 sequences, with 25% found just once. Input material: naive CD8+ T cells from blood, with Jurkat cell RNA spiked in. Subset of the sample: FACS-sorted CD8+CD4-CCR7+CD45RA+ naive T cells. The receptors were gathered from a human donor in good health. Some libraries in this study had Jurkat cell RNA spiked in.

This clonotype was counted at least ten times. The V gene is TRBV28, the J gene TRBJ1-1; D ambiguous. The ends were cut back, 4 bases at V and 8 bases at J, with 11 bases in the middle. The CDR3 runs 12 residues. Germline assignment: CDR1 MDHEN and CDR2 SYDVKM. CDR3 loop: CASSYPPTEAFF. The CDR3 DNA sequence: TGTGCCAGCAGTTACCCCCCGACGGAAGCTTTCTTT.

This clonotype was seen a handful of times. The chain uses TRBV10-1 and TRBJ2-3; 9 nucleotides align to TRBD1. This CDR3 region has 15 residues. The germline V gene has CDR1 WNHNN and CDR2 SYGVQD (reference sequence). V was clipped by 5 bases and J by 6 bases; unmatched bases: 9. CDR3 bases: TGCGCCAGCAGTATGGGACAGGGAGGTTTGGATACGCAGTATTTT. It yields the protein CASSMGQGGLDTQYF.

This clonotype was seen just once. A much larger clone lies a single base off, so this may be a read error. The rearrangement uses TRBV30 and TRBJ1-6; D ambiguous. The CDR3 length is 11 residues. Per the germline V gene, CDR1 is GTSNPN and CDR2 is SVGIG (reference sequence). V lost 0 bases and J lost 15, with 9 bases in between. As DNA, the CDR3 is TGTGCCTGGAGTGTGTCAGTACACCTCCACTTT. Protein: CAWSVSVHLHF.

There are many counts of this clonotype. This sequence joins TRBV6-5 and TRBJ2-4; TRBD1 matches at 7 bases. CDR1 and CDR2 (germline): MNHEY, SVGAGI. This CDR3 is built from 15 residues. Trimming removed 6 bases from V and 3 bases from J; junction bases left unmatched: 8. DNA of the CDR3: TGTGCCAGCAGCCCTAATACAGGGGTCAAAAACATTCAGTACTTC. Translating gives CASSPNTGVKNIQYF.

In its sample, this clonotype was seen many times. J is TRBJ1-5 and V is TRBV20-1, with 9 bases fitting TRBD1. Germline-derived CDR1 and CDR2 are DFQATT and SNEGSKA (reference sequence). V shed 1 base and J 4 bases; nucleotides not matched to a gene: 8. This CDR3 contains 16 residues. The CDR3 loop reads CSARAGTGRRNQPQHF. The CDR3, as DNA: TGCAGTGCTAGAGCTGGGACAGGGCGGCGAAATCAGCCCCAGCATTTT.

The rearrangement uses TRBV20-1 and TRBJ2-7, with TRBD2 matching 9 bases. CDR3 length: 13 amino acids. The V segment lost 5 bases and the J segment 3 bases; nucleotides outside the gene matches: 5. The germline gives CDR1 DFQATT, CDR2 SNEGSKA (reference sequence). CDR3 in DNA: TGCAGTGCTCGGCCGCGGGGGGGCTACGAGCAGTACTTC. It is translated as CSARPRGGYEQYF.

Many counts were recorded for this clonotype. V and J are TRBV2 and TRBJ2-2, with 10 bases lining up with TRBD1. J gave up 4 bases and V 1 base, and 9 bases lay outside the gene matches. Looked up from germline, CDR1 is SNHLY and CDR2 is FYNNEI. This CDR3 region has 18 residues. The CDR3, as DNA: TGTGCCAGCAGTGAAGATCGCGACAGGGGGCGTAGCACCGGGGAGCTGTTTTTT. This codes for CASSEDRDRGRSTGELFF.

In its sample, this clonotype was seen once. At one of its ends the junction is not consistent with the germline gene, which may arise from a read error. The J gene is TRBJ2-7, the V gene TRBV20-1; D not resolved. CDR1 and CDR2 from the germline V gene are DFQATT and SNEGSKA (reference sequence). The CDR3 length is 11 residues. The CDR3, as DNA: TGCGGTGCCCCTAGCTCCTACGAGCAGTACTTC. Its translation: CGAPSSYEQYF.

The sample holds a few counts of this clonotype. A much larger clone differs from this one at a single base, so this may be a read error. The chain employs TRBV2 and TRBJ2-2; D gene uncertain. Per germline, CDR1 SNHLY and CDR2 FYNNEI. V lost 7 bases and J 1 base, leaving 4 bases between the germline ends. The CDR3 loop spans 12 amino acids. This chain's CDR3 is CASIVNTGELFF. Here the CDR3 DNA reads TGTGCCAGCATCGTGAACACCGGGGAGCTGTTTTTT.

This clonotype was picked up a small number of times. Its ends do not fully match the called genes, so a read error is possible. The rearrangement links TRBV27 to TRBJ2-6; D possibly uses TRBD1 or TRBD2 (6 bases each). In germline, CDR1 is MNHEY, CDR2 SMNVEV (reference sequence). This CDR3 contains 16 residues. CDR3 DNA sequence: TGTGCTAGCAGTTTGACGGGGGCGCGTGGGGCCAACGTCCTGACTTTC. Its translation: CASSLTGARGANVLTF.

This chain connects TRBV12-3 or TRBV12-4 to TRBJ1-2; 7 bases agree with TRBD1. This CDR3 contains 16 residues. V dropped 8 bases and J dropped 4; count of bases not matched to a gene: 16. The DNA for the CDR3 is TGTGCCAGCTCCGCGGGGCGGGACAGCTTTCTCTATGGCTACACCTTC. Residues: CASSAGRDSFLYGYTF.

This clonotype was observed many times. CDR3 nucleotide sequence: TGTGCCAGCACTCGACGGGCGGGAGTGCAATACGAGCAGTACTTC. Translating it yields CASTRRAGVQYEQYF. The rearrangement links TRBV7-6 to TRBJ2-7; TRBD2 matches 7 bases. The CDR3 loop spans 15 amino acids. Germline V gives CDR1 SGHVS, CDR2 FNYEAQ. J gave up 4 bases and V 7 bases, and 13 bases lay outside the gene matches.

This clonotype was counted many times. V gene TRBV5-4 combines with J gene TRBJ2-7, with D perhaps matching TRBD1 or TRBD2 (5 bases each). V was pared by 3 bases and J by 6 bases, with 16 bases between. Germline V lookup: CDR1 SGHNT, CDR2 YYREEE (reference sequence). CDR3 length: 14 amino acids. CDR3 amino acids: CASSSTGAGGEQYF. The CDR3 DNA is TGTGCCAGCAGCTCCACCGGGGCCGGCGGCGAGCAGTACTTC.

This CDR3 is CASPLPGTSGATGELFF. For the CDR3, the DNA is TGTGCCAGCCCCCTCCCCGGGACTAGCGGGGCCACCGGGGAGCTGTTTTTT. The chain uses TRBV7-9 and TRBJ2-2, with 13 bases that match TRBD2. CDR3 length: 17 residues. Per germline, CDR1 SEHNR and CDR2 FQNEAQ (reference sequence). V lost 8 bases to trimming and J lost 4 bases; unmatched junction nucleotides: 10.

This clonotype has just a few counts. The V gene is TRBV4-3, the J gene TRBJ1-2; 8 nucleotides align to TRBD1. The germline V gene encodes CDR1 LGHNA and CDR2 YSLEER. Unmatched junction bases numbered 9, after V lost 6 bases and J lost 6 bases. CDR3 length equals 14 residues. CDR3 DNA: TGCGCCAGCAGTCTAGGGACAGGAGCTAATGGCTACACCTTC. Protein sequence: CASSLGTGANGYTF.

This clonotype was seen ten or more times. The chain carries TRBV7-6 and TRBJ2-7; D may correspond to TRBD1 or TRBD2 (5 bases each). The germline V and J ends were trimmed by 5 bases and 2 bases, with 13 bases remaining between them. This CDR3 has 14 amino acids. Germline V gene sequence: CDR1 SGHVS, CDR2 FNYEAQ. The CDR3 DNA reads TGTGCCAGCAGCCCGGGGACCGATACCTACGAGCAGTACTTC. Its translation is CASSPGTDTYEQYF.

The chain uses TRBV12-3 or TRBV12-4 and TRBJ2-7, with 10 bases fitting TRBD1. The ends lost 5 bases at V and 1 base at J; junction bases unmatched: 11. This CDR3 has 17 residues. The CDR3 DNA reads TGTGCCAGCAGTCTGCCCCGCGGGACAGGGGAGTCCTACGAGCAGTACTTC. It codes for CASSLPRGTGESYEQYF.

Comment on this clonotype: This may come from a read error, since a much larger clone is one base off. The gene calls are TRBV25-1 and TRBJ2-4; D unclear. In germline, CDR1 is MGHDK, CDR2 SYGVNS. There are 13 residues in the CDR3. Trimming removed 3 bases at V and 13 bases at J, with 16 bases between. CDR3: CASSDYLSAAQYF. CDR3 DNA sequence: TGTGCCAGCAGTGATTATCTGTCGGCAGCCCAGTACTTC.

This CDR3 reads CASSFGLADLETQYF. The CDR3 region has the DNA TGTGCCAGCAGCTTCGGACTAGCGGACCTGGAGACCCAGTACTTC. This chain joins TRBV11-2 and TRBJ2-5; 10 bases are shared with TRBD2. This CDR3 contains 15 residues. The ends lost 3 bases at V and 5 bases at J; junction bases unmatched: 6. Germline CDR1 SGHAT, CDR2 FQNNGV.

This sequence joins TRBV20-1 and TRBJ2-3; 10 bases are a match to TRBD2. This CDR3 has 16 residues. Germline CDR1 reads DFQATT; CDR2 reads SNEGSKA (reference sequence). V was pared by 5 bases and J by 3 bases, with 11 bases of the junction left unmatched. The CDR3 loop reads CSAPHREREGTDTQYF. As DNA, the CDR3 is TGCAGTGCTCCCCACCGTGAGCGGGAGGGAACAGATACGCAGTATTTT.

A few counts support this clonotype. This chain connects TRBV6-6 to TRBJ2-7, with TRBD2 matching over 12 bases. J was trimmed by 5 bases and V by 7 bases; bases with no gene match: 12. Germline values: CDR1 MNHNY, CDR2 SVGAGI (reference sequence). This CDR3 has 16 residues. The CDR3 DNA is TGTGCCAGCAAGCCGACTAGCGGGAGCCTCGGGGACGAGCAGTACTTC. Residues: CASKPTSGSLGDEQYF.